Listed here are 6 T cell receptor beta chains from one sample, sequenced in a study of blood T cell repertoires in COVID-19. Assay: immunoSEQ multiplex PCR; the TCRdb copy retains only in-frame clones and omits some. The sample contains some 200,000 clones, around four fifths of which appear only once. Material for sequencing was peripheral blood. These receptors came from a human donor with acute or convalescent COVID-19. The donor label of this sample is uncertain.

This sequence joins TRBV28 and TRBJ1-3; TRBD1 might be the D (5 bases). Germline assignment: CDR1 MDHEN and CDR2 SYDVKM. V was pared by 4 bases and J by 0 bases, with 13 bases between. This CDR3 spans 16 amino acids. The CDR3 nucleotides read TGTGCCAGCAGTTACAGCAGGGTGGTCTCTGGAAACACCATATATTTT. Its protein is CASSYSRVVSGNTIYF.

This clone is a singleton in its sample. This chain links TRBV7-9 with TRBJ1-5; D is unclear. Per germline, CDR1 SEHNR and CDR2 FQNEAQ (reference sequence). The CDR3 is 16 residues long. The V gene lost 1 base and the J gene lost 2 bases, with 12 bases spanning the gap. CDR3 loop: CASSLGLARGNQPQHF. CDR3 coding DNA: TGTGCCAGCAGCTTAGGACTTGCTCGGGGCAATCAGCCCCAGCATTTT.

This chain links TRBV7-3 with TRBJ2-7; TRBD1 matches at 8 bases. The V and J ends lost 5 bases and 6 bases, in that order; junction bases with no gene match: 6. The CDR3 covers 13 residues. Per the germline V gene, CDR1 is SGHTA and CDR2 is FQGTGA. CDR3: CASSKTGVGEQYF. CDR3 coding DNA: TGTGCCAGCAGCAAGACAGGGGTCGGCGAGCAGTACTTC.

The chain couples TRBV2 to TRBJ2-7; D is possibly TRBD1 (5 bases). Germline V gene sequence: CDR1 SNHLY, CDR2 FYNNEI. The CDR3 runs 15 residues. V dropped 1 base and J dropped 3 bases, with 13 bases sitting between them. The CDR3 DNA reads TGTGCCAGCAGTGAAGAGGCAGGGATGGTCTACGAGCAGTACTTC. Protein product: CASSEEAGMVYEQYF.

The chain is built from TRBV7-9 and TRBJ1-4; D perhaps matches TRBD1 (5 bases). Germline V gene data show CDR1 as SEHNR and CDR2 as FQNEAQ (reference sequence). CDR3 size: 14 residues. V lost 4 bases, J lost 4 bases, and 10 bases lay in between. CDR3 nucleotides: TGTGCCAGCAGCTCTGACAGCCATAATGAAAAACTGTTTTTT. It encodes CASSSDSHNEKLFF. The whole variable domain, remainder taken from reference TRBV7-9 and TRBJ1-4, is DTGVSQNPRHKITKRGQNVTFRCDPISEHNRLYWYRQTLGQGPEFLTYFQNEAQLEKSRLLSDRFSAERPKGSFSTLEIQRTEQGDSAMYLCASSSDSHNEKLFFGSGTQLSVL.

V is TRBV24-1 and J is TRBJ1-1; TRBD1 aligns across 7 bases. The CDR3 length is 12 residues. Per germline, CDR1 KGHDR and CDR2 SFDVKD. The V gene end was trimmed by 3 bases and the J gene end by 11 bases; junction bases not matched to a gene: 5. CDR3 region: CATSDEQGKAFF. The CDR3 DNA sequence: TGTGCCACCAGTGATGAACAGGGGAAGGCTTTCTTT.